This passage covers 14 T cell receptor beta chains from one sample sequenced in a study of CD8+CD57+ T cells in acquired aplastic anemia. Profiles of TCR beta VDJ and CDR3 were generated from a genomic DNA template. TCRdb re-called the reads with MiXCR, one entry per CDR3 protein. The sample includes 250,000 or so distinct CDR3 sequences, around half of them seen just once. Sequenced patients had shown CD8+CD57+ cell expansion by flow cytometry. Input material: sorted CD4+, CD8+, or CD8+CD57+ T cells (not recorded which) from PBMCs. These receptors were obtained from a human donor with aplastic anemia.

This clonotype was recorded many times. The chain employs TRBV6-4 and TRBJ2-3; D not resolved. This CDR3 spans 13 amino acids. The ends were cut back, 3 bases at V and 2 bases at J, with 6 bases in the middle. Germline CDR1 MRHNA, CDR2 SNTAGT. The CDR3 loop is CASSETFTDTQYF. CDR3 sequence (DNA): TGTGCCAGCAGTGAGACGTTCACAGATACGCAGTATTTT.

The V gene is TRBV2, the J gene TRBJ2-3, with D possibly being TRBD1 or TRBD2 (6 bases each). V was pared by 5 bases and J by 3 bases, with 12 bases between. The CDR3 is 14 amino acids. CDR1 is SNHLY, CDR2 FYNNEI, per germline. The CDR3 reads CASSTQGRTDTQYF. In DNA form, the CDR3 reads TGTGCCAGCAGTACTCAGGGGAGGACAGATACGCAGTATTTT.

This clonotype showed up many times. The chain combines TRBV18 with TRBJ2-5; D remains unclear. The length of the CDR3 is 13 residues. Deletions cut 3 bases from V and 0 bases from J, with 5 bases between. CDR1 and CDR2 from the germline V gene are KGHSH and LQKENI. The CDR3 nucleotides are TGTGCCAGCTCACCGTGGGACCAAGAGACCCAGTACTTC. It codes for CASSPWDQETQYF.

The chain is built from TRBV20-1 and TRBJ2-7, with D uncertain. Germline V gene sequence: CDR1 DFQATT, CDR2 SNEGSKA (reference sequence). The ends were cut back, 4 bases at V and 2 bases at J, with 15 bases in the middle. The CDR3 loop spans 14 amino acids. The CDR3, as DNA: TGCAGTGCTATAGTCCGCGGCAGGACCTACGAGCAGTACTTC. Protein sequence: CSAIVRGRTYEQYF.

The CDR3 loop reads CATSDRTESNQPQHF. The CDR3 DNA follows: TGTGCCACCAGTGACAGGACAGAATCCAATCAGCCCCAGCATTTT. The chain uses TRBV24-1 and TRBJ1-5; a weak D match, TRBD1 (6 bases). The CDR3 loop spans 15 amino acids. The ends were cut back, 4 bases at V and 3 bases at J, with 12 bases in the middle. Germline V gene data show CDR1 as KGHDR and CDR2 as SFDVKD.

This clonotype was counted many times. The chain recombines TRBV7-2 with TRBJ2-3, with D possibly being TRBD1 (5 bases). The germline CDR1 and CDR2 sequences are SGHTA and FQGNSA. V lost 6 bases to trimming and J lost 5 bases, with 24 bases between them. The CDR3 spans 17 residues. Here the CDR3 DNA reads TGTGCCAGCAGTTCAAGTGGGGCTAGATTAAGCGTAGATACGCAGTATTTT. Protein: CASSSSGARLSVDTQYF.

The V gene is TRBV6-6, the J gene TRBJ2-3, with D maybe TRBD2 (6 bases). The CDR3 consists of 17 residues. CDR1 and CDR2 from the germline V gene are MNHNY and SVGAGI (reference sequence). Between the trimmed V and J ends, which lost 4 bases and 2 bases, there was a span of 19 bases. DNA for the CDR3: TGTGCCAGCAGTTTTTTAGATTTGGGGGAGGTCACAGATACGCAGTATTTT. Its translation is CASSFLDLGEVTDTQYF.

This clonotype was observed at least ten times. The CDR3 nucleotides are TGTGCCATCGGACTAGCGGGGGACACAGATACGCAGTATTTT. It translates to CAIGLAGDTDTQYF. The V call is TRBV6-2 or TRBV6-3, the J call TRBJ2-3; TRBD2 aligns across 13 bases. The CDR3 sequence is 14 residues long. Looked up from germline, CDR1 is MNHEY and CDR2 is SVGEGT. With 10 bases clipped from V and 2 bases from J, the junction kept 3 bases outside the gene matches.

This chain connects TRBV6-5 to TRBJ1-1; D is undetermined. Trimming took 4 bases from V and 0 from J, leaving 12 bases between them. In germline, CDR1 is MNHEY, CDR2 SVGAGI. This CDR3 has 15 amino acids. CDR3 DNA sequence: TGTGCCAGCAGTTTGAACCCATACATGAACACTGAAGCTTTCTTT. Its translation is CASSLNPYMNTEAFF.

This clonotype appeared a few times. V is TRBV20-1 and J is TRBJ2-2, with TRBD1 identical over 9 bases. V trimming: 2 bases; J trimming: 4 bases; junction bases outside the gene matches: 17. The CDR3 extends over 19 amino acids. The germline CDR1 and CDR2 sequences are DFQATT and SNEGSKA (reference sequence). The CDR3 DNA follows: TGCAGTGCTAGACCACAGAAACAGGGGGCGCCTTGTTGCACCGGGGAGCTGTTTTTT. It codes for CSARPQKQGAPCCTGELFF.

V gene TRBV20-1 combines with J gene TRBJ1-2; the D is unclear. Germline CDR1 and CDR2: DFQATT and SNEGSKA (reference sequence). The CDR3 is 14 residues long. Trimming pared 3 bases from V and 8 bases from J, leaving 19 bases between. CDR3 DNA: TGCAGTGCTAGTCGATCCCTGGGCGTTTTGGGCTACACCTTC. This codes for CSASRSLGVLGYTF.

Notes on this clonotype: A read error may account for a junction end that differs from germline. The J gene is TRBJ2-1, the V gene TRBV5-1; D not certain. The germline gives CDR1 SGHRS, CDR2 YFSETQ. The CDR3 spans 15 residues. The CDR3 nucleotides read TGCGCCATCAGCTTGGCCCCGGGTCCCTACAATGAGCAGTTCTTC. Its protein is CAISLAPGPYNEQFF.

The rearrangement links TRBV7-2 to TRBJ2-4; possible D gene TRBD2, 5 bases. Germline V gene data show CDR1 as SGHTA and CDR2 as FQGNSA. Between the trimmed V and J ends, which lost 3 bases and 2 bases, there was a span of 8 bases. The CDR3 has 14 residues. The CDR3 sequence: CASSFSTTKNIQYF. The CDR3 DNA is TGTGCCAGCAGCTTTTCGACTACCAAAAACATTCAGTACTTC.

Points on this clonotype: Compared with germline, one end of the junction differs, possibly owing to a read error. The genes are TRBV20-1 and TRBJ2-7, with D possibly being TRBD2 (5 bases). CDR1 is DFQATT and CDR2 is SNEGSKA in the germline V gene (reference sequence). The CDR3 has 14 residues. The CDR3, as DNA: TGCAGTGCCCGGGGAACGGGTTTACCCTACGGGCAGTACTTC. Translation gives CSARGTGLPYGQYF.